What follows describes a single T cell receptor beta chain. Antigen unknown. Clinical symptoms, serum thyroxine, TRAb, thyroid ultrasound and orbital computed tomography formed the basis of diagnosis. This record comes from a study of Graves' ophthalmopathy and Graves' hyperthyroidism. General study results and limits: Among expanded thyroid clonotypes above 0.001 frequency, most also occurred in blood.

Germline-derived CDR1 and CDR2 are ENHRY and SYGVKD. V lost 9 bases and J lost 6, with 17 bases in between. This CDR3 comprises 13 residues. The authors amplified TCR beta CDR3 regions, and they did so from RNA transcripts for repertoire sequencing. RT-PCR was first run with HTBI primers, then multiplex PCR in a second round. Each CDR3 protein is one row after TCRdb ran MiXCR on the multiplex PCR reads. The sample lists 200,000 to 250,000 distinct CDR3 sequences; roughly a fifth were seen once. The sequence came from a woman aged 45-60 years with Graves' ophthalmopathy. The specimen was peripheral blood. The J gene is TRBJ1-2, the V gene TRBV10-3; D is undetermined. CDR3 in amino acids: CAINAGGVDGYTF. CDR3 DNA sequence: TGTGCCATAAATGCGGGCGGGGTGGATGGCTACACCTTC.